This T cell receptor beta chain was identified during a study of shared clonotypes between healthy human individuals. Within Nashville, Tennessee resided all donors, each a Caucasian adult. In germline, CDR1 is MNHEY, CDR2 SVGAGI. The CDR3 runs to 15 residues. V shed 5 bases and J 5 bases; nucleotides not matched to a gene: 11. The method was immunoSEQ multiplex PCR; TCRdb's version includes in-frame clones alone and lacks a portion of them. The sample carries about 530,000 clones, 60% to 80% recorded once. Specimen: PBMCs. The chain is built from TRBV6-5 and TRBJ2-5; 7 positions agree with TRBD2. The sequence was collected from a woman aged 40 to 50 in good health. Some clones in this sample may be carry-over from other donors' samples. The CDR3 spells CASSPRGGGWETQYF. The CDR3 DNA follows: TGTGCCAGCAGTCCGCGTGGGGGAGGGTGGGAGACCCAGTACTTC.